This is a list of T cell receptor beta chains from one sample in a study of HIV-infected children after antiretroviral therapy interruption. TCRdb processed the 3' RACE reads anew with MiXCR; each CDR3 protein has one entry. The sample consists of some 51,000 distinct CDR3 sequences, roughly 4% of them appearing once. Sequencing used CD45RA+ CD4+ T cells from PBMCs, pooled from several time points, obtained from a donor given antiretroviral therapy, either interrupted or continuous. The receptors come from a pool of human donors with HIV. Each CDR3 is given with its conserved first and last residue. A D gene is named only where the DNA matches it firmly. Only part of the rows carry a size: once, few, many, or a class if the clone is expanded.

>TRBD2|TRBV7-3|TRBJ2-1|many
CASSSSGVSNEQFF
TGTGCCAGCAGCTCTAGCGGGGTGTCCAATGAGCAGTTCTTC
>NA|TRBV4-2|TRBJ1-1|many
CASSPQGDTEAFF
TGTGCCAGCAGCCCCCAAGGCGACACTGAAGCTTTCTTT
>TRBD1|TRBV2|TRBJ1-2|many
CASRTTGDGYTF
TGTGCCAGCAGGACTACAGGGGACGGCTACACCTTC
>NA|TRBV12-3/TRBV12-4|TRBJ2-7|many
CASSSLTGVMYEQYF
TGTGCCAGCAGTTCGCTTACGGGAGTCATGTACGAGCAGTACTTC
>NA|TRBV5-5|TRBJ2-7|many
CASSLVIISYEQYF
TGTGCCAGCAGCTTGGTAATTATTTCCTACGAGCAGTACTTC
>NA|TRBV11-3|TRBJ2-2|many
CASSLAALDPGELFF
TGTGCCAGCAGCTTAGCGGCCTTAGACCCCGGGGAGCTGTTTTTT
>TRBD2|TRBV20-1|TRBJ2-1|NA
CSARTSGGNSYNEQFF
TGCAGTGCTAGGACTAGCGGGGGGAACTCCTACAATGAGCAGTTCTTC
>NA|TRBV28|TRBJ1-2|many
CASSFFQGETNGYTF
TGTGCCAGCAGTTTCTTCCAGGGCGAGACCAATGGCTACACCTTC
>NA|TRBV5-1|TRBJ2-2|many
CASSVGGAGELFF
TGCGCCAGCAGCGTCGGGGGTGCCGGGGAGCTGTTTTTT
>NA|TRBV3-1|TRBJ2-3|many
CASSQGPDASTDTQYF
TGTGCCAGCAGCCAAGGCCCAGACGCTAGCACAGATACGCAGTATTTT
>NA|TRBV7-2|TRBJ1-5|many
CASSLDLRGNQPQHF
TGTGCCAGCAGCTTAGATTTGAGGGGCAATCAGCCCCAGCATTTT
>TRBD1|TRBV29-1|TRBJ1-1|many
CSVGTGMNTEAFF
TGCAGCGTGGGGACAGGGATGAACACTGAAGCTTTCTTT
>NA|TRBV6-1|TRBJ1-2|NA
CASIPRPAPRDGYTF
TGTGCCAGCATCCCTCGTCCGGCCCCACGAGATGGCTACACCTTC
>NA|TRBV3-1|TRBJ1-6|many
CASSQVPFPNSPLHF
TGTGCCAGCAGCCAAGTACCCTTCCCTAATTCACCCCTCCACTTT
>NA|TRBV11-2|TRBJ2-1|few
CASSPPTGGPSYNEQFF
TGTGCCAGCAGCCCCCCGACCGGGGGCCCCTCCTACAATGAGCAGTTCTTC
>NA|TRBV7-2|TRBJ1-5|many
CASSLQNQPQHF
TGTGCCAGCAGCTTACAGAATCAGCCCCAGCATTTT
>NA|TRBV28|TRBJ1-2|many
CASSPSSPGRGGYTF
TGTGCCAGCAGCCCCTCCAGCCCAGGGCGCGGGGGCTACACCTTC
>NA|TRBV29-1|TRBJ1-1|many
CSVEELGPSPCLTEAFF
TGCAGCGTTGAAGAACTTGGGCCTTCCCCCTGCCTCACTGAAGCTTTCTTT
>TRBD1|TRBV6-5|TRBJ1-1|many
CASSSIPGTGGTNTEAFF
TGTGCCAGCAGTTCAATCCCGGGGACAGGGGGCACGAACACTGAAGCTTTCTTT
>TRBD1|TRBV4-1|TRBJ1-5|many
CASSQLDRDYQPQHF
TGCGCCAGCAGCCAACTAGACAGGGACTATCAGCCCCAGCATTTT
>NA|TRBV12-5|TRBJ2-3|many
CASGLISDTQYF
TGTGCTAGTGGTTTAATCTCCGATACGCAGTATTTT
>NA|TRBV28|TRBJ2-7|many
CASSVGIYEQYF
TGTGCCAGCAGCGTCGGCATTTACGAGCAGTACTTC
>NA|TRBV6-6|TRBJ2-5|many
CATRGVQETQYF
TGTGCCACCCGGGGCGTCCAAGAGACCCAGTACTTC
>NA|TRBV28|TRBJ1-4|many
CASSFGQGLFF
TGTGCCAGCAGTTTCGGTCAGGGGCTGTTTTTT
>NA|TRBV9|TRBJ2-5|many
CASSVAGVASQETQYF
TGTGCCAGCAGCGTAGCTGGGGTAGCGAGCCAAGAGACCCAGTACTTC
>TRBD2|TRBV4-1|TRBJ2-4|NA
CASSPPGLAGAGKNIQYF
TGCGCCAGCAGCCCGCCCGGACTAGCGGGGGCAGGCAAAAACATTCAGTACTTC
>TRBD2|TRBV28|TRBJ2-3|few
CASSFTSGWKDTQYF
TGTGCCAGCAGTTTCACTAGCGGGTGGAAAGATACGCAGTATTTT